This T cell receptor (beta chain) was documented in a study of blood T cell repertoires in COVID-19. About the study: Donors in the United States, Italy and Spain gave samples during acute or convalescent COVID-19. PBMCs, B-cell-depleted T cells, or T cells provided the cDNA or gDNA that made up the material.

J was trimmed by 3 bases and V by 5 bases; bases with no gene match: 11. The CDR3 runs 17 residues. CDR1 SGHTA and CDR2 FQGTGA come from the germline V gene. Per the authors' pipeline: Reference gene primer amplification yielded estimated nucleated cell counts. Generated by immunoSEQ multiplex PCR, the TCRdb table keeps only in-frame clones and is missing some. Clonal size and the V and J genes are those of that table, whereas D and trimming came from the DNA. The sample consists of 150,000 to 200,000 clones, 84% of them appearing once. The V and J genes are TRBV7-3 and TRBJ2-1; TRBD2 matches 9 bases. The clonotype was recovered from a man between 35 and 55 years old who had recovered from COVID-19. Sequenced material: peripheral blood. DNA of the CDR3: TGTGCCAGCAGCCCGGGGCTAGCGGGGCAATTCTACAATGAGCAGTTCTTC. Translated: CASSPGLAGQFYNEQFF.